These 28 T cell receptor beta chains originate from one sample sequenced in a study of T cell repertoires in cytomegalovirus infection (dated by TCRdb to about 2019). The label giving this sample's treatment or condition can be read as: in vitro stimulation with specific CMV peptide epitopes to enrich CMV-specific T cells. These receptors are not linked to any known antigen. TCRdb records Illumina HiSeq 1500 as the sequencer. TCRdb cleaned the public reads at Q25 with fastp, built clones with MiXCR and kept in-frame beta chains. Rows with one shared CDR3 protein collapse into an entry with the most common genes and DNA. This sample lists 550,000 to 850,000 distinct CDR3 sequences; 30% to 40% were detected once. The ten largest clones represent roughly 18% of the sample. Here the sequenced sample was cultured PBMCs, taken from culture after CMV antigen stimulation. Every receptor here comes from a human donor in good health (CMV status not recorded). Some clones in this sample may be carry-over from other donors' samples.

The gene calls are TRBV7-2 and TRBJ1-3; D not certain. The germline V gene encodes CDR1 SGHTA and CDR2 FQGNSA. The CDR3 is 12 amino acids. Between the trimmed V and J ends, which lost 6 bases and 2 bases, there was a span of 5 bases. CDR3 in amino acids: CASRTAGNTIYF. CDR3 coding DNA: TGTGCCAGCAGGACGGCTGGAAACACCATATATTTT.

The chain links TRBV6-2 or TRBV6-3 to TRBJ1-2; D is unresolved. CDR1 and CDR2 from the germline V gene are MNHEY and SVGEGT. The CDR3 loop spans 14 amino acids. V lost 0 bases to trimming and J lost 5 bases, with 10 bases between them. CDR3: CASSYSVSGYGYTF. Written as DNA, the CDR3 is TGTGCCAGCAGTTACTCTGTTTCCGGATATGGCTACACCTTC.

This rearrangement joins TRBV9 to TRBJ1-3; the D is unclear. Trimming removed 0 bases at V and 0 bases at J, with 16 bases between. The CDR3 has 18 residues. Germline CDR1 reads SGDLS; CDR2 reads YYNGEE. For the CDR3, the DNA is TGTGCCAGCAGCGTAGATCTCGCAGGAATCACCTCTGGAAACACCATATATTTT. Protein: CASSVDLAGITSGNTIYF. Variable domain in full (rest from reference TRBV9 and TRBJ1-3): DSGVTQTPKHLITATGQRVTLRCSPRSGDLSVYWYQQSLDQGLQFLIQYYNGEERAKGNILERFSAQQFPDLHSELNLSSLELGDSALYFCASSVDLAGITSGNTIYFGEGSWLTVV.

The V call is TRBV7-2, the J call TRBJ1-5; D is uncertain. Germline V gives CDR1 SGHTA, CDR2 FQGNSA. The V and J ends lost 1 base and 5 bases respectively, with 6 bases between them. The CDR3 is made up of 13 amino acids. The CDR3 region is CASSLEVDQPQHF. The CDR3 DNA reads TGTGCCAGCAGCTTAGAGGTGGATCAGCCCCAGCATTTT.

The chain recombines TRBV12-3 or TRBV12-4 with TRBJ2-5, with D tentatively TRBD2 (6 bases). The CDR3 contains 16 residues. V was trimmed by 3 bases and J by 5 bases, leaving 19 bases between them. The CDR3 loop is CASSLNGRLVGETQYF. The DNA of the CDR3 is TGTGCCAGCAGTTTGAATGGTCGACTAGTCGGGGAGACCCAGTACTTC.

The J gene is TRBJ2-1, the V gene TRBV15; D perhaps matches TRBD1 (6 bases). Trimming stripped 0 bases from V and 10 bases from J, with 13 bases between. Looked up from germline, CDR1 is LNHNV and CDR2 is YYDKDF (reference sequence). The CDR3 contains 14 residues. The CDR3 region has the DNA TGTGCCACCAGCAGAGATTGGGGTGGGGGCGAGCAGTTCTTC. Its translation is CATSRDWGGGEQFF.

This sequence joins TRBV4-3 and TRBJ2-4, with 12 bases lining up with TRBD2. The CDR3 has 18 residues. CDR1 and CDR2 from the germline V gene are LGHNA and YSLEER. Unmatched junction bases numbered 5, after V lost 2 bases and J lost 0 bases. CDR3 in DNA: TGCGCCAGCAGCCAACCCCGACTAGCGGGAGAAGCCAAAAACATTCAGTACTTC. This codes for CASSQPRLAGEAKNIQYF.

The chain recombines TRBV6-6 with TRBJ2-7; either TRBD1 or TRBD2 may supply D (5 bases each). CDR1 is MNHNY, CDR2 SVGAGI, per germline (reference sequence). There are 15 residues in the CDR3. V lost 2 bases and J lost 2, with 13 bases in between. The CDR3 region has the DNA TGTGCCAGCAGTTACGAACCCCAGGGACCCTACGAGCAGTACTTC. Encoded protein: CASSYEPQGPYEQYF.

This clonotype was seen a few times. This chain uses TRBV20-1 with TRBJ2-1; TRBD2 might be the D (6 bases). Germline assignment: CDR1 DFQATT and CDR2 SNEGSKA (reference sequence). V gave up 3 bases and J gave up 12 bases, with 12 bases separating them. This CDR3 region has 11 residues. CDR3 in DNA: TGCAGTGCTAGTGGCGGGGCTAGGCAGTTCTTC. Protein product: CSASGGARQFF.

This chain joins TRBV12-3 or TRBV12-4 and TRBJ1-6; a possible D gene is TRBD1 (5 bases). CDR3 size: 14 residues. Trimming took 6 bases from V and 10 from J, leaving 16 bases between them. CDR3: CASSPAGWGSPLHF. The DNA for the CDR3 is TGTGCCAGCAGCCCTGCGGGGTGGGGGTCACCCCTCCACTTT.

A few counts support this clonotype. The J gene is TRBJ2-5, the V gene TRBV7-6; D is possibly TRBD2 (6 bases). Germline values: CDR1 SGHVS, CDR2 FNYEAQ. V gave up 4 bases and J gave up 4 bases, with 10 bases separating them. The CDR3 is 13 amino acids. This chain's CDR3 is CASSYAGLETQYF. The CDR3 DNA sequence: TGTGCCAGCAGCTACGCGGGGTTAGAGACCCAGTACTTC.

This clonotype occurred a few times. The J gene is TRBJ2-7, the V gene TRBV4-1, with D perhaps matching TRBD1 (5 bases). The CDR3 covers 16 residues. Germline CDR1 is MGHRA and CDR2 is YSYEKL. Trimming stripped 3 bases from V and 2 bases from J, with 17 bases between. The CDR3: CASSHRPVDRTYEQYF. For the CDR3, the DNA is TGCGCCAGCAGCCACCGACCAGTAGACAGAACCTACGAGCAGTACTTC.

V is TRBV7-8 and J is TRBJ2-2; 8 bases agree with TRBD2. Looked up from germline, CDR1 is SGHVS and CDR2 is FQNEAQ. The V segment lost 2 bases and the J segment 6 bases; nucleotides outside the gene matches: 8. This CDR3 has 16 amino acids. The CDR3 sequence: CASSLNIGGVAGELFF. The CDR3 DNA is TGTGCCAGCAGCTTAAATATCGGGGGGGTGGCCGGGGAGCTGTTTTTT.

This clonotype was found a few times. The rearrangement joins TRBV15 to TRBJ1-1; 11 bases are shared with TRBD1. The CDR3 spans 16 residues. Trimming cost V 5 bases and J 1 base; bases outside gene matches: 6. Germline CDR1 is LNHNV and CDR2 is YYDKDF (reference sequence). This chain's CDR3 is CATSARDRGENTEAFF. The DNA for the CDR3 is TGTGCCACCAGCGCCCGGGACAGGGGGGAGAACACTGAAGCTTTCTTT.

This clonotype was picked up a small number of times. This chain connects TRBV7-2 to TRBJ1-1; 7 bases agree with TRBD1. V trimming: 2 bases; J trimming: 2 bases; junction bases outside the gene matches: 5. The CDR3 runs to 15 residues. CDR1 and CDR2 from the germline V gene are SGHTA and FQGNSA. The CDR3 coding sequence is TGTGCCAGCAGCTTAAGGGGGCCGAGTAACACTGAAGCTTTCTTT. Residues: CASSLRGPSNTEAFF. Variable domain in full (rest from reference TRBV7-2 and TRBJ1-1): GAGVSQSPSNKVTEKGKDVELRCDPISGHTALYWYRQSLGQGLEFLIYFQGNSAPDKSGLPSDRFSAERTGGSVSTLTIQRTQQEDSAVYLCASSLRGPSNTEAFFGQGTRLTVV.

This clonotype was picked up many times. The V gene is TRBV7-2, the J gene TRBJ2-1, with D unclear. The CDR3 runs 12 residues. CDR1 and CDR2 (germline): SGHTA, FQGNSA. Between the trimmed V and J ends, which lost 5 bases and 8 bases, there was a span of 10 bases. CDR3 DNA: TGTGCCAGCAGCGCCCCACGCGATGAGCAGTTCTTC. It codes for CASSAPRDEQFF. Full variable domain (missing parts from reference TRBV7-2 and TRBJ2-1): GAGVSQSPSNKVTEKGKDVELRCDPISGHTALYWYRQSLGQGLEFLIYFQGNSAPDKSGLPSDRFSAERTGGSVSTLTIQRTQQEDSAVYLCASSAPRDEQFFGPGTRLTVL.

A few counts support this clonotype. The J gene is TRBJ2-4, the V gene TRBV15, with D perhaps TRBD1 or TRBD2 (5 bases each). V lost 0 bases to trimming and J lost 0 bases, with 18 bases between them. The CDR3 spans 19 residues. CDR1 and CDR2 (germline): LNHNV, YYDKDF (reference sequence). The CDR3 DNA reads TGTGCCACCAGCAGAGATAGGGGACCGAACCAAGTAGCCAAAAACATTCAGTACTTC. It specifies CATSRDRGPNQVAKNIQYF.

This clonotype was recorded many times. The rearrangement joins TRBV4-1 to TRBJ2-5; possible D gene TRBD2, 5 bases. The length of the CDR3 is 13 residues. V was shortened by 1 base and J by 5 bases, with 8 bases between the two germline ends. Per the germline V gene, CDR1 is MGHRA and CDR2 is YSYEKL. The CDR3 loop reads CASSQGRGETQYF. In nucleotides, the CDR3 is TGCGCCAGCAGCCAAGGACGAGGGGAGACCCAGTACTTC.

This chain uses TRBV5-1 with TRBJ2-2; tentatively, D is TRBD1 (6 bases). The CDR3 length is 16 residues. Trimming removed 6 bases at V and 0 bases at J, with 15 bases between. The V gene's germline CDR1 is SGHRS and CDR2 YFSETQ. The CDR3 DNA sequence: TGCGCCAGCAACGGACTGGACAGCGCGAACACCGGGGAGCTGTTTTTT. Encoded protein: CASNGLDSANTGELFF.

There are a few counts of this clonotype. This chain connects TRBV19 to TRBJ1-2, with D maybe TRBD1 (5 bases). The CDR3 consists of 14 residues. V was clipped by 3 bases and J by 2 bases, with 10 bases between them. The germline V gene has CDR1 LNHDA and CDR2 SQIVND (reference sequence). The CDR3 loop reads CASSIGGPNYGYTF. CDR3 nucleotides: TGTGCCAGTAGTATCGGGGGACCCAACTATGGCTACACCTTC.

This clonotype was picked up one time. This chain uses TRBV7-3 with TRBJ2-1; D may be TRBD2 (5 bases). V lost 2 bases to trimming and J lost 7 bases, with 12 bases between them. The length of the CDR3 is 14 residues. Germline V lookup: CDR1 SGHTA, CDR2 FQGTGA. The chain's CDR3 is CASSLGGQKNEQFF. The CDR3 DNA reads as TGTGCCAGCAGCTTAGGAGGTCAGAAGAATGAGCAGTTCTTC.

This clonotype was picked up a small number of times. The chain recombines TRBV28 with TRBJ2-5; 7 nucleotides match TRBD2. The CDR3 runs to 16 residues. Germline CDR1 is MDHEN and CDR2 is SYDVKM. The junction had 11 bases not matched to a gene; V was cut back by 2 bases and J by 5 bases. The CDR3 protein is CASSLIVGGVEETQYF. The CDR3 DNA sequence: TGTGCCAGCAGTTTAATCGTGGGGGGGGTCGAGGAGACCCAGTACTTC.

This clonotype has a handful of counts. The CDR3 loop is CASSRDGGSSYEQYF. In nucleotides, the CDR3 is TGTGCCAGCTCAAGGGACGGTGGGAGCTCCTACGAGCAGTACTTC. This chain uses TRBV18 with TRBJ2-7, with D perhaps TRBD1 or TRBD2 (5 bases each). Between the trimmed V and J ends, which lost 5 bases and 0 bases, there was a span of 14 bases. Germline CDR1 is KGHSH and CDR2 is LQKENI. The CDR3 runs to 15 residues.

This clonotype has just a few counts. The CDR3, as DNA: TGCGCCAGCAGCCAGGGCTTGGGGCGAAGTGAAAAACTGTTTTTT. Translating it yields CASSQGLGRSEKLFF. The rearrangement uses TRBV4-3 and TRBJ1-4; TRBD1 is a possible D gene (5 bases). V lost 3 bases and J 7 bases, leaving 15 bases between the germline ends. CDR3 length: 15 amino acids. The germline CDR1 and CDR2 sequences are LGHNA and YSLEER.

This sequence joins TRBV27 and TRBJ2-2; 7 nucleotides line up with TRBD2. The CDR3 covers 16 residues. The trim removed 7 bases at V and 5 bases at J, leaving 13 bases unmatched. Germline CDR1 MNHEY, CDR2 SMNVEV (reference sequence). The CDR3: CASTSWGGRNTGELFF. CDR3 bases: TGTGCCAGCACCTCATGGGGGGGGAGAAATACCGGGGAGCTGTTTTTT.

This chain connects TRBV12-3 or TRBV12-4 to TRBJ1-2; tentative D call: TRBD1 (5 bases). V was shortened by 6 bases and J by 8 bases, with 16 bases between the two germline ends. The CDR3 is 13 amino acids. CDR3 sequence (DNA): TGTGCCAGCAGCCCCATTGGGGGTTTGGGCTACACCTTC. Encoded protein: CASSPIGGLGYTF.

This clonotype was detected only a few times. The chain links TRBV4-2 to TRBJ2-3, with D possibly being TRBD1 (5 bases). The germline V gene encodes CDR1 LGHNA and CDR2 YNFKEQ. The CDR3 consists of 15 residues. V was pared by 3 bases and J by 5 bases, with 15 bases between. CDR3 in amino acids: CASSQAILGRDTQYF. In nucleotides, the CDR3 is TGTGCCAGCAGCCAGGCGATTTTGGGGCGAGATACGCAGTATTTT.

This clonotype was counted a few times. The chain carries TRBV6-1 and TRBJ2-1; 8 bases align to TRBD2. Per the germline V gene, CDR1 is MNHNS and CDR2 is SASEGT. This CDR3 comprises 15 residues. V was clipped by 7 bases and J by 6 bases; unmatched bases: 11. The CDR3 nucleotides read TGTGCCAGCAAAATACTAGCCGGGGGGGGCAATGAGCAGTTCTTC. Residues: CASKILAGGGNEQFF.